This T cell receptor (beta chain) was observed in a study of T cell responses to AZD1222 COVID-19 vaccine. Study-wide findings and caveats: Samples come after the peak T cell response, not at day 14.

Remarks on this clone: The target antigen is unknown.

Clones were sequenced by immunoSEQ multiplex PCR, and TCRdb holds only the in-frame ones, with some missing. This table has over 85,000 clones, 81% appearing once. The V gene lost 7 bases and the J gene lost 4 bases, with 17 bases spanning the gap. The CDR3 runs to 14 residues. Germline CDR1 is SGHTA and CDR2 is FQGNSA. Sample: peripheral blood, taken on day 0 of AZD1222 vaccination. The chain recombines TRBV7-2 with TRBJ2-7; D is ambiguous. The clonotype was recovered from an adult in good health. The CDR3 loop reads CASTPLSLGYEQYF. CDR3 DNA: TGTGCCAGCACCCCCTTATCCTTGGGATACGAGCAGTACTTC.